This TCR beta chain was observed in a study of spatial heterogeneity in lung cancer. Turning to the study itself: The authors sequenced available follow-up PBMC samples, taken a median of roughly 2 years after resection. The average count in raw reads for each unique TCR and UMI combination exceeded nine appearances. Study-wide points: Resection saw ubiquitous expanded tumor TCRs appear in blood more than follow-up did.

Sample time point: blood at routine non-recurrence follow-up after resection. The study sequenced unsorted whole RNA from tumor, nontumor lung or frozen PBMC. CDR1 and CDR2 from the germline V gene are PRHDT and FYEKMQ (reference sequence). J lost 9 bases, V lost 4 bases, and 15 bases had no gene match. The CDR3 spans 16 residues. As concerns this clonotype: Its matching antigen is unknown.

TCRdb independently ran MiXCR on the 5' RACE reads; one entry per CDR3 protein. The table includes about 36,000 distinct CDR3 sequences, more than 6.5% detected once. The V gene is TRBV13, the J gene TRBJ2-7, with TRBD2 matching over 10 bases. The TCR sequence derives from a male donor with early-stage non-small cell lung cancer. The sample in question was PBMCs, obtained at follow-up. The CDR3 bases are TGTGCCAGCAGCTCCCGGGGTAGCGGGGGGAATCGCGTGCAGTACTTC. This codes for CASSSRGSGGNRVQYF. Full variable domain (outside the CDR3, taken from reference TRBV13 and TRBJ2-7): AAGVIQSPRHLIKEKRETATLKCYPIPRHDTVYWYQQGPGQDPQFLISFYEKMQSDKGSIPDRFSAQQFSDYHSELNMSSLELGDSALYFCASSSRGSGGNRVQYFGPGTRLTVT.